The clone carrying this T cell receptor beta chain was counted only a few times. Its specificity is unknown. These data originate in a study of STAT5B mutations in CD4+ large granular lymphocyte leukemia. The survey-level immunoSEQ assay was used. In the source study's methods: A productive frequency of 2.59 x 10-5 was the lowest detectable. Data came from immunoSEQ multiplex PCR; TCRdb stores just in-frame clones and leaves some out. That table supplies the V and J calls and clone size; D and trimming were determined from the DNA. This table has about 50,000 clones, around 81% appearing once. The CDR3 consists of 15 residues. V lost 0 bases, J lost 6 bases, and 2 bases stayed unmatched. The germline V gene has CDR1 SGHRS and CDR2 YFSETQ. Study conclusions and caveats: Without putative leukemic clones, patient CD4-sorted repertoires remained more clonal than healthy CD4+ repertoires. 8/27 top patient clones versus 2/35 control clones were TRBV06-family.

The TCR originated in a human donor in good health. The sample was CD4+ T cells from blood buffy coats. V usage is TRBV5-1 and J usage is TRBJ1-5, with TRBD1 matching 11 bases. Here the CDR3 reads CASSLGGTGGQPQHF. CDR3 DNA sequence: TGCGCCAGCAGCTTGGGCGGGACAGGGGGTCAGCCCCAGCATTTT.